This T cell receptor beta chain was identified during a study of T cell repertoires and leukemia-associated antigens (dated by TCRdb to the late 2010s). The study in broad terms: About 5.1 to 7 million read pairs and roughly 3.3 to 5.0 million effective reads were obtained per sample, with some 16 million effective reads obtained overall. Using in vitro peptide stimulation of healthy T cells, the study sought to determine the antigen recognized by a TCR Vbeta21 clone earlier detected in CML patients. Results and caveats for the whole study, not just this receptor: Antigen specificity and function of the expanded clones were not tested directly and required further investigation. No significant differences among the four groups were observed in the numbers of Vbeta genes (about 54), Jbeta genes (14), VDJ rearrangements, or unique CDR3s.

Total RNA was extracted from the cultured T cells using TRIzol reagent. 5' rapid amplification of cDNA ends (5'RACE) was used to amplify TCRbeta libraries from RNA. Before sequencing, Qubit, an Agilent instrument, and quantitative PCR were used to check library concentration and integrity. Qualified libraries were sequenced on Illumina HiSeq or MiSeq by a commercial service provider. From the authors' description of their analysis: TCR sequences in each sample were identified with MiXCR version 1.8.2. To qualify, a clone needed a CDR3 longer than four amino acids, an in-frame nucleotide length, and no stop codon. An effective read was defined as a read containing the complete CDR3 structure. Validation of expanded clones was performed by RT-PCR with 24 Vbeta primers, GeneScan spectratyping, and Sanger sequencing. Starting from the raw public reads, TCRdb applied fastp trimming at Q25, assembled clones with MiXCR and retained in-frame beta chains. All rows with the same CDR3 protein become a single entry with the most common DNA and genes. TCRdb, rather than the study authors, made the V and J calls. The sample yields more than 8,000 distinct CDR3 sequences; approximately 40% were counted once. The leading ten clones occupy approximately 60% of the sample.

Note on this clonotype: What this receptor recognizes is not known. There are no base qualities to consult, and no much larger clone falls within one base.

As a first step, the CD3+ T cells were left to rest overnight in RPMI 1640 lacking fetal bovine serum, at around 2.4 million cells/mL. CD3+ T cells were isolated from PBMCs with MACS immunomagnetic beads following the manufacturer's instructions. The CDR3 spans 15 residues, from the cysteine through the phenylalanine. Only the CDR3 DNA stays, 45 bases, in frame from base 1. The junction shows trimming of 5 bases on V and 0 bases on J, and the gene matches do not reach 3 bases of it. The CDR1 and CDR2 encoded by the germline V gene are SGHTA and FQGNSA. Sequencing was done on a sample of CD3+ T cells sorted from blood and cultured. This clonotype originated in a female donor in good health. The chain was built from TRBV7-2 and TRBJ1-5; TRBD1 agrees with 8 junctional bases. This receptor carries the CDR3 CASSDRGPSNQPQHF. The nucleotides read TGTGCCAGCAGCGACAGGGGACCTAGCAATCAGCCCCAGCATTTT.